This TCR beta chain is from a study of blood T cell repertoires in COVID-19. Study details: Donors in the United States, Italy and Spain gave samples during acute or convalescent COVID-19.

Enrollees, about 18 to 95 years old, lived in 24 US areas. Germline V gene sequence: CDR1 SEHNR, CDR2 FQNEAQ (reference sequence). V was shortened by 0 bases and J by 4 bases, with 15 bases between the two germline ends. The CDR3 consists of 16 residues. This clone was observed a single time. As originally analysed: Using reference gene primer amplification, nucleated cell counts were estimated. Repertoires were generated with immunoSEQ multiplex PCR, while TCRdb's copy carries only in-frame clones and drops some. V and J calls and clone size come straight from that table; D and trimming were deduced from the DNA. The sample holds around 250,000 clones, 75% to 90% seen once.

This sequence originates from a woman between 40 and 55 years old who had been exposed to COVID-19. The V call is TRBV7-9, the J call TRBJ1-1; D is unclear. The sequencing sample was made of PBMCs or T cells enriched from blood (not recorded which). CDR3 amino acids: CASSLATGLRRTEAFF. The CDR3, as DNA: TGTGCCAGCAGCTTAGCAACCGGGTTGAGACGCACTGAAGCTTTCTTT.